These T cell receptor beta chains were read from a single sample in a study of T cells after posttransplantation cyclophosphamide. Profiled with immunoSEQ multiplex PCR; TCRdb holds only in-frame clones, not every one. There are approximately 40,000 clones in the sample, none observed a single time. Input material: PBMCs. The source is a man in his forties or fifties in good health, CMV-negative, and a related stem cell transplant donor. CDR3s include the opening cysteine and the closing phenylalanine or tryptophan. The order of the fields is J gene, V gene, D gene, CDR3 protein. D genes are given only for firm matches.

TRBJ2-7 | TRBV6-6 | . | CASSSPAGYEQYF
TRBJ2-7 | TRBV5-6 | . | CASSGGGQTYEQYF
TRBJ2-1 | TRBV2 | TRBD1 | CASSVTGQNNEQFF
TRBJ2-1 | TRBV6-4 | TRBD1 | CASSVDRATYNEQFF
TRBJ2-7 | TRBV14 | . | CASSHPVRGEQYF
TRBJ2-1 | TRBV7-8 | . | CASSYRDTYNEQFF
TRBJ1-2 | TRBV11-3 | TRBD1 | CASSRGQDGYTF
TRBJ1-6 | TRBV12-5 | . | CASAFTGTSNNSPLHF
TRBJ2-1 | TRBV12-5 | . | CASRRDSGWEVQFF
TRBJ2-1 | TRBV5-1 | . | CASSPTPGVGVNEQFF